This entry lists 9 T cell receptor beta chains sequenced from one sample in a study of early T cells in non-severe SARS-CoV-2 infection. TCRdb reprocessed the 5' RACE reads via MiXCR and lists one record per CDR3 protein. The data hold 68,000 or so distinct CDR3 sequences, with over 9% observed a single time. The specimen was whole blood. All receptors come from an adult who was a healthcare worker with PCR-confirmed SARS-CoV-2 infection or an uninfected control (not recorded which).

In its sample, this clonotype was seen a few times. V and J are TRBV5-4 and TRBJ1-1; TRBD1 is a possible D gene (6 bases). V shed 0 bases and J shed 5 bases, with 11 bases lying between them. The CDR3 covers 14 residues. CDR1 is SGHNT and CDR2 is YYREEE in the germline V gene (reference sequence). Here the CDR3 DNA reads TGTGCCAGCAGCTTGGATCAGGGGAGGACTGAAGCTTTCTTT. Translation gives CASSLDQGRTEAFF.

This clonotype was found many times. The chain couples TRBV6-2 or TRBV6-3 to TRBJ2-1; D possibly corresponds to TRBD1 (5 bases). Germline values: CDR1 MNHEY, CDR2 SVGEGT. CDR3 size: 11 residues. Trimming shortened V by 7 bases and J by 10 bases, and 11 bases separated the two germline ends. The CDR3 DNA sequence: TGTGCCAGCAACCAGGGTGGGGAGCAGTTCTTC. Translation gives CASNQGGEQFF.

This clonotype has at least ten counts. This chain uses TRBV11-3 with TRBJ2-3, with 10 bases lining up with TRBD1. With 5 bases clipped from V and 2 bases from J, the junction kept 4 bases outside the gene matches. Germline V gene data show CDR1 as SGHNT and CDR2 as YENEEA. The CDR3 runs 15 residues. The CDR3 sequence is CASSPGTGDTDTQYF. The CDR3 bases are TGTGCCAGCAGCCCTGGGACAGGGGACACAGATACGCAGTATTTT. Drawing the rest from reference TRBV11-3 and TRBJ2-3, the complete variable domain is EAGVVQSPRYKIIEKKQPVAFWCNPISGHNTLYWYLQNLGQGPELLIRYENEEAVDDSQLPKDRFSAERLKGVDSTLKIQPAELGDSAVYLCASSPGTGDTDTQYFGPGTRLTVL.

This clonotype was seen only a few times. CDR3 in amino acids: CASSPSGPKGTDTQYF. The CDR3 DNA reads as TGTGCCAGCAGCCCTAGCGGACCCAAGGGTACAGATACGCAGTATTTT. The V call is TRBV7-6, the J call TRBJ2-3; TRBD2 aligns across 7 bases. Trimming at V came to 5 bases and at J to 3 bases, leaving 11 bases not matched to a gene. Germline assignment: CDR1 SGHVS and CDR2 FNYEAQ. This CDR3 is built from 16 residues.

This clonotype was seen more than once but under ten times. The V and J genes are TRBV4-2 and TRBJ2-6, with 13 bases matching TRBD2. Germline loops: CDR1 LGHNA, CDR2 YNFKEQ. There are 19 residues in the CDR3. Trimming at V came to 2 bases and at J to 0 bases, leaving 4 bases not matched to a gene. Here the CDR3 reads CASSQRRLAGGSGANVLTF. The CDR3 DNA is TGTGCCAGCAGCCAACGCCGACTAGCGGGGGGCTCTGGGGCCAACGTCCTGACTTTC.

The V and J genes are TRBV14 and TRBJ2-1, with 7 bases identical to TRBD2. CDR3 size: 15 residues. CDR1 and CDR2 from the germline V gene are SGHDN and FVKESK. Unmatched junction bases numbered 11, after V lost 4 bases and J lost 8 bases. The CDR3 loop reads CASSPSRTSNDEQFF. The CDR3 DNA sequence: TGTGCCAGCAGCCCTAGCAGGACTAGTAATGATGAGCAGTTCTTC.

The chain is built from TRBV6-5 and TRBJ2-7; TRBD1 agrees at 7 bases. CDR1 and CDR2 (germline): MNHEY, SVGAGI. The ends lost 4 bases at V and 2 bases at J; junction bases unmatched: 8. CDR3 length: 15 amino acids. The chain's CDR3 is CASSWKQGSPYEQYF. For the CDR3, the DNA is TGTGCCAGCAGTTGGAAACAGGGGTCCCCCTACGAGCAGTACTTC.

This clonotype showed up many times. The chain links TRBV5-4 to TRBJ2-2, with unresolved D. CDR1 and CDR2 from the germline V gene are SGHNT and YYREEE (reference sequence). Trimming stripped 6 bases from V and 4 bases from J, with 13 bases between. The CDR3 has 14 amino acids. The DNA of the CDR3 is TGTGCCAGCAAAGGTGTCCAAGGCACCGGGGAGCTGTTTTTT. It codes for CASKGVQGTGELFF.

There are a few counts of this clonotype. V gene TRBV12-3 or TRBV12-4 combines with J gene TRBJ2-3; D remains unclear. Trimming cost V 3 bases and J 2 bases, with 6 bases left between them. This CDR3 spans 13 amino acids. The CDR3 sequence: CASSLGNTDTQYF. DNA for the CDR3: TGTGCCAGCAGTTTGGGCAACACAGATACGCAGTATTTT.